The 23 T cell receptor beta chains below come from one sample, sequenced in a study of blood T cell repertoires in COVID-19. TCRdb keeps only in-frame clones here, not all; method: immunoSEQ multiplex PCR. This sample carries 150,000 to 180,000 clones, 84% of them seen once, and the ten largest clones take about 7.7%. The specimen sequenced was PBMCs or T cells enriched from blood (not recorded which). Receptors originate from a man aged 50-59 years who had recovered from COVID-19.

This chain links TRBV5-4 with TRBJ1-2; 7 bases map to TRBD1. J was trimmed by 2 bases and V by 4 bases; bases with no gene match: 5. Germline V gene data show CDR1 as SGHNT and CDR2 as YYREEE (reference sequence). This CDR3 is built from 14 residues. CDR3 loop: CASSLGTANYGYTF. The CDR3 DNA sequence: TGTGCCAGCAGCCTCGGGACAGCAAACTATGGCTACACCTTC. The entire variable domain, with the rest obtained from reference TRBV5-4 and TRBJ1-2, is as follows: ETGVTQSPTHLIKTRGQQVTLRCSSQSGHNTVSWYQQALGQGPQFIFQYYREEENGRGNFPPRFSGLQFPNYSSELNVNALELDDSALYLCASSLGTANYGYTFGSGTRLTVV.

This chain joins TRBV6-5 and TRBJ2-7; D is uncertain. Germline assignment: CDR1 MNHEY and CDR2 SVGAGI. This CDR3 contains 13 residues. V was clipped by 2 bases and J by 3 bases, with 8 bases between them. The CDR3: CASSYGQHYEQYF. The CDR3 coding sequence is TGTGCCAGCAGTTACGGCCAACACTACGAGCAGTACTTC.

CDR3 protein: CASSLRQGTYEQYF. CDR3 bases: TGTGCCAGCAGCTTAAGACAGGGGACCTACGAGCAGTACTTC. The V and J genes are TRBV7-8 and TRBJ2-7, with TRBD1 matching over 8 bases. The CDR3 sequence is 14 residues long. The ends lost 2 bases at V and 2 bases at J; junction bases unmatched: 2. Germline V lookup: CDR1 SGHVS, CDR2 FQNEAQ.

V is TRBV6-5 and J is TRBJ1-2, with TRBD1 identical over 8 bases. Trimming at V came to 6 bases and at J to 2 bases, leaving 5 bases not matched to a gene. CDR1 is MNHEY and CDR2 is SVGAGI in the germline V gene. CDR3 length equals 14 residues. CDR3 amino acids: CASRGDRTNYGYTF. Here the CDR3 DNA reads TGTGCCAGCAGGGGGGACAGGACGAACTATGGCTACACCTTC.

The rearrangement uses TRBV12-5 and TRBJ1-1; D unresolved. CDR1 is LGHNT and CDR2 is FRNRAP in the germline V gene. Between the trimmed V and J ends, which lost 3 bases and 7 bases, there was a span of 9 bases. The CDR3 covers 12 residues. CDR3 protein: CASGFTGNEAFF. In nucleotides, the CDR3 is TGTGCTAGTGGTTTCACGGGAAATGAAGCTTTCTTT.

This chain connects TRBV19 to TRBJ1-2; maybe TRBD1 (5 bases). CDR1 is LNHDA, CDR2 SQIVND, per germline (reference sequence). V lost 4 bases and J 3 bases, leaving 24 bases between the germline ends. The CDR3 contains 18 residues. The DNA of the CDR3 is TGTGCCAGTAGTAGCCCGACTAGAGGGGTGGGGAATGACTATGGCTACACCTTC. It specifies CASSSPTRGVGNDYGYTF.

The chain combines TRBV7-3 with TRBJ2-2; TRBD1 agrees at 7 bases. The CDR3 runs 16 residues. V trimming: 2 bases; J trimming: 2 bases; junction bases outside the gene matches: 5. Germline V gene data show CDR1 as SGHTA and CDR2 as FQGTGA. In DNA form, the CDR3 reads TGTGCCAGCAGCTTAGGGCAGGGGGTCAACACCGGGGAGCTGTTTTTT. This encodes CASSLGQGVNTGELFF.

V gene TRBV7-9 combines with J gene TRBJ1-5; D is undetermined. Germline V gene data show CDR1 as SEHNR and CDR2 as FQNEAQ (reference sequence). The CDR3 contains 15 residues. V lost 2 bases and J lost 0, with 8 bases in between. Here the CDR3 DNA reads TGTGCCAGCAGCTTAACGGGATCTAGCAATCAGCCCCAGCATTTT. As protein: CASSLTGSSNQPQHF.

The chain links TRBV3-1 (or the pseudogene TRBV3-2) to TRBJ2-7; 10 bases line up with TRBD2. The junction had 12 bases not matched to a gene; V was cut back by 4 bases and J by 6 bases. This CDR3 region has 16 residues. In germline, CDR1 is LGHDT, CDR2 YNNKEL (reference sequence). CDR3 coding DNA: TGTGCCAGCAGCCCAATTAGCGGGGGGTACCCCGTCGAGCAGTACTTC. Its translation is CASSPISGGYPVEQYF.

In regard to this clone: The same CDR3 can be traced to other DNA sequences in this sample. This sequence joins TRBV7-6 and TRBJ2-1; 9 nucleotides agree with TRBD2. J gave up 2 bases and V 1 base, and 3 bases lay outside the gene matches. The CDR3 has 16 residues. Germline values: CDR1 SGHVS, CDR2 FNYEAQ. CDR3 coding DNA: TGTGCCAGCAGCTTAGTTTCTAGCGGGACCTACAATGAGCAGTTCTTC. Amino acid sequence: CASSLVSSGTYNEQFF.

The chain recombines TRBV5-1 with TRBJ2-2; D gene uncertain. Trimming shortened V by 0 bases and J by 7 bases, and 10 bases separated the two germline ends. CDR1 SGHRS and CDR2 YFSETQ come from the germline V gene. The CDR3 has 14 residues. CDR3 protein: CASSLESRIGELFF. CDR3 DNA: TGCGCCAGCAGCTTGGAATCTAGAATCGGGGAGCTGTTTTTT.

The genes are TRBV5-1 and TRBJ1-4, with D unclear. Germline V lookup: CDR1 SGHRS, CDR2 YFSETQ. The CDR3 is made up of 15 amino acids. The V gene lost 1 base and the J gene lost 8 bases, with 15 bases spanning the gap. The CDR3 DNA reads as TGCGCCAGCAGCTTGAGTAGCCAACGTGCGGAAAAACTGTTTTTT. As protein: CASSLSSQRAEKLFF.

The V call is TRBV19, the J call TRBJ1-1, with D maybe TRBD1 (6 bases). V was shortened by 7 bases and J by 6 bases, with 18 bases between the two germline ends. Germline assignment: CDR1 LNHDA and CDR2 SQIVND (reference sequence). This CDR3 has 14 residues. The CDR3 DNA is TGTGCCAGTACCGCACACTTACAGGGACCTGAAGCTTTCTTT. This sequence encodes CASTAHLQGPEAFF.

The chain joins TRBV3-1 (or the pseudogene TRBV3-2) to TRBJ1-2; unclear D gene. CDR3 length: 13 residues. V lost 2 bases and J lost 1, with 5 bases in between. CDR1 LGHDT and CDR2 YNNKEL come from the germline V gene (reference sequence). The CDR3 region is CASSQTDNYGYTF. In nucleotides, the CDR3 is TGTGCCAGCAGCCAAACAGATAACTATGGCTACACCTTC.

The chain is built from TRBV19 and TRBJ1-1; unclear D gene. The CDR3 is 16 amino acids. Trimming pared 1 base from V and 6 bases from J, leaving 18 bases between. Looked up from germline, CDR1 is LNHDA and CDR2 is SQIVND (reference sequence). For the CDR3, the DNA is TGTGCCAGTAGTATAGTAGGCGCGGGGTTACCTTCTGAAGCTTTCTTT. Its translation: CASSIVGAGLPSEAFF.

This rearrangement joins TRBV12-3 or TRBV12-4 to TRBJ1-3; tentative D call: TRBD1 (6 bases). This CDR3 is 12 amino acids long. V shed 8 bases and J shed 9 bases, with 14 bases lying between them. This CDR3 reads CASQGRGSTIYF. CDR3 bases: TGTGCCAGCCAGGGGAGGGGATCCACCATATATTTT.

This chain's CDR3 is CASSEAGQGIGEQYF. The DNA of the CDR3 is TGTGCCAGCAGTGAAGCGGGACAGGGTATAGGCGAGCAGTACTTC. The chain has TRBV6-1 and TRBJ2-7; 9 nucleotides match TRBD1. The CDR3 extends over 15 amino acids. V was clipped by 0 bases and J by 6 bases; unmatched bases: 6. The germline CDR1 and CDR2 sequences are MNHNS and SASEGT.

This clone has just a few counts. The chain couples TRBV5-1 to TRBJ1-2, with a weak D call TRBD1 (6 bases). Trimming removed 1 base from V and 2 bases from J, with 18 bases in between. This CDR3 comprises 17 residues. Per germline, CDR1 SGHRS and CDR2 YFSETQ. The CDR3 here is CASSLQAGASQNYGYTF. DNA of the CDR3: TGCGCCAGCAGCTTGCAGGCAGGGGCCTCTCAAAACTATGGCTACACCTTC.

The chain joins TRBV5-1 to TRBJ1-5; a possible D gene is TRBD1 (6 bases). From germline, CDR1 is SGHRS and CDR2 YFSETQ. The ends were cut back, 1 base at V and 2 bases at J, with 10 bases in the middle. The CDR3 runs to 15 residues. The CDR3 is CASSLTGLGNQPQHF. CDR3 sequence (DNA): TGCGCCAGCAGCTTGACAGGGTTGGGCAATCAGCCCCAGCATTTT. Full variable domain (missing parts from reference TRBV5-1 and TRBJ1-5): KAGVTQTPRYLIKTRGQQVTLSCSPISGHRSVSWYQQTPGQGLQFLFEYFSETQRNKGNFPGRFSGRQFSNSRSEMNVSTLELGDSALYLCASSLTGLGNQPQHFGDGTRLSIL.

V is TRBV9 and J is TRBJ2-5, with TRBD2 as a possible D gene (5 bases). The V end was cut by 0 bases, the J end by 5 bases, with 14 bases between. The CDR3 has 15 residues. Germline V gene data show CDR1 as SGDLS and CDR2 as YYNGEE. The CDR3 reads CASSVESGAVETQYF. The CDR3 DNA reads TGTGCCAGCAGCGTAGAGAGCGGCGCGGTGGAGACCCAGTACTTC.

The V and J genes are TRBV9 and TRBJ2-1, with 11 nucleotides matching TRBD2. Per germline, CDR1 SGDLS and CDR2 YYNGEE. This CDR3 contains 15 residues. The trim removed 0 bases at V and 9 bases at J, leaving 5 bases unmatched. Here the CDR3 DNA reads TGTGCCAGCAGCGTAGTAGCGGGGGGGCCGGGTGAGCAGTTCTTC. This gives the protein CASSVVAGGPGEQFF.

V and J are TRBV2 and TRBJ1-2; 11 nucleotides agree with TRBD1. The trim removed 1 base at V and 4 bases at J, leaving 2 bases unmatched. Germline V gene data show CDR1 as SNHLY and CDR2 as FYNNEI. This CDR3 comprises 15 residues. The CDR3 reads CASSEVGTGGYGYTF. In DNA, the CDR3 is TGTGCCAGCAGTGAAGTTGGGACAGGGGGCTATGGCTACACCTTC.

The CDR3 DNA is TGTGCCAGCAGCGCCGGGACAGCGAGCTACGAGCAGTACTTC. Its protein is CASSAGTASYEQYF. V and J are TRBV2 and TRBJ2-7, with 7 bases identical to TRBD1. The V segment lost 6 bases and the J segment 3 bases; nucleotides outside the gene matches: 8. CDR1 is SNHLY and CDR2 is FYNNEI in the germline V gene. The CDR3 is made up of 14 amino acids.